A single sample is the source of the 14 T cell receptor beta chains below, sequenced in a study of blood T cell repertoires in COVID-19. Libraries were prepared by immunoSEQ multiplex PCR; TCRdb keeps only in-frame clonotypes and omits some of them. Here the sample spans roughly 200,000 clones, 84% being singletons. Specimen: peripheral blood. The origin of the receptors is a woman older than 75 with active or convalescent COVID-19.

This clone was seen only once. The rearrangement joins TRBV4-2 to TRBJ2-2; no firm D call. Germline V gives CDR1 LGHNA, CDR2 YNFKEQ. The CDR3 contains 13 residues. V lost 0 bases to trimming and J lost 6 bases, with 5 bases between them. The CDR3 spells CASSQDEAGELFF. CDR3 bases: TGTGCCAGCAGCCAAGATGAGGCCGGGGAGCTGTTTTTT.

The genes are TRBV10-3 and TRBJ2-1; TRBD1 matches at 11 bases. V was pared by 6 bases and J by 8 bases, with 15 bases of the junction left unmatched. The length of the CDR3 is 17 residues. The germline V gene has CDR1 ENHRY and CDR2 SYGVKD. CDR3 amino acids: CAIRNPTSDRGRDEQFF. The CDR3 nucleotides read TGTGCCATCAGAAATCCGACCTCGGACAGGGGGCGCGATGAGCAGTTCTTC.

The chain employs TRBV5-6 and TRBJ2-7; perhaps TRBD1 as D (6 bases). The CDR3 contains 15 residues. Germline CDR1 SGHDT, CDR2 YYEEEE. The V end was cut by 5 bases, the J end by 3 bases, with 18 bases between. This CDR3 is CASSGGTGHNYEQYF. The DNA for the CDR3 is TGTGCCAGCAGTGGGGGCACGGGACACAACTACGAGCAGTACTTC.

The chain is built from TRBV2 and TRBJ2-3, with TRBD2 identical over 11 bases. Germline V gene sequence: CDR1 SNHLY, CDR2 FYNNEI. The J segment lost 2 bases and the V segment lost 4 bases, leaving 5 bases of the junction unmatched. This CDR3 spans 16 amino acids. CDR3 sequence reads: CASSATSGGPTDTQYF. In DNA form, the CDR3 reads TGTGCCAGCAGTGCTACTAGCGGGGGTCCCACAGATACGCAGTATTTT.

The V and J genes are TRBV7-2 and TRBJ2-3; maybe TRBD2 (7 bases). The CDR3 is 16 residues long. Between the trimmed V and J ends, which lost 1 base and 3 bases, there was a span of 14 bases. Per the germline V gene, CDR1 is SGHTA and CDR2 is FQGNSA. The CDR3 DNA reads TGTGCCAGCAGCTTAGGTGGGGGGGGCAATACAGATACGCAGTATTTT. Its protein is CASSLGGGGNTDTQYF. Full variable domain (remainder filled in from reference TRBV7-2 and TRBJ2-3): GAGVSQSPSNKVTEKGKDVELRCDPISGHTALYWYRQSLGQGLEFLIYFQGNSAPDKSGLPSDRFSAERTGGSVSTLTIQRTQQEDSAVYLCASSLGGGGNTDTQYFGPGTRLTVL.

The chain carries TRBV6-5 and TRBJ1-3, with D possibly being TRBD1 (5 bases). The CDR3 is 15 amino acids. The germline gives CDR1 MNHEY, CDR2 SVGAGI. Trimming removed 5 bases at V and 7 bases at J, with 18 bases between. In nucleotides, the CDR3 is TGTGCCAGCAGTCCCTATGGGGCCCTGGGGAACACCATATATTTT. Translating it yields CASSPYGALGNTIYF.

The chain couples TRBV30 to TRBJ1-2, with TRBD1 matching 11 bases. The CDR3 consists of 14 residues. From germline, CDR1 is GTSNPN and CDR2 SVGIG (reference sequence). Here the CDR3 DNA reads TGTGCGAAGTCCCGGGACAGGGGGTCGCTTGGCTACACCTTC. This gives the protein CAKSRDRGSLGYTF.

V is TRBV25-1 and J is TRBJ1-5; D gene ambiguous. The CDR3 is made up of 14 amino acids. Trimming took off 5 bases at V and 2 bases at J, with 10 bases between the two ends. Germline V gene sequence: CDR1 MGHDK, CDR2 SYGVNS. The CDR3 is CASSSIVCNQPQHF. CDR3 nucleotide sequence: TGTGCCAGCAGTTCGATAGTTTGCAATCAGCCCCAGCATTTT.

The chain links TRBV5-1 to TRBJ1-2; 7 bases fit TRBD1. The V segment lost 4 bases and the J segment 5 bases; nucleotides outside the gene matches: 8. The CDR3 is made up of 14 amino acids. Per germline, CDR1 SGHRS and CDR2 YFSETQ. The CDR3 DNA reads TGCGCCAGCAGCCCGACAGGGATTTATTATGGCTACACCTTC. Its translation is CASSPTGIYYGYTF.

V gene TRBV19 combines with J gene TRBJ2-5, with 8 bases identical to TRBD2. The germline CDR1 and CDR2 sequences are LNHDA and SQIVND (reference sequence). J was trimmed by 5 bases and V by 11 bases; bases with no gene match: 10. The CDR3 runs 13 residues. The CDR3 region is CASGGPNRETQYF. CDR3 DNA: TGTGCCTCGGGGGGGCCCAATCGGGAGACCCAGTACTTC.

This chain links TRBV6-5 with TRBJ1-1; no clear D gene. The germline V gene has CDR1 MNHEY and CDR2 SVGAGI. Trimming took 6 bases from V and 3 from J, leaving 8 bases between them. The CDR3 extends over 12 amino acids. The CDR3 DNA reads TGTGCCAGCAGCGGGTCTTACACTGAAGCTTTCTTT. Translated: CASSGSYTEAFF.

The V gene is TRBV12-3 or TRBV12-4, the J gene TRBJ1-2; 7 bases match TRBD1. The CDR3 is 13 amino acids. Trimming took 5 bases from V and 2 from J; bases not matched to a gene: 2. The chain's CDR3 is CASSLQGNYGYTF. CDR3 in DNA: TGTGCCAGCAGTCTACAGGGGAACTATGGCTACACCTTC.

The rearrangement uses TRBV15 and TRBJ1-2, with D possibly matching TRBD1 (5 bases). The CDR3 length is 15 residues. The V gene lost 0 bases and the J gene lost 4 bases, with 12 bases spanning the gap. In germline, CDR1 is LNHNV, CDR2 YYDKDF (reference sequence). CDR3 amino acids: CATSRDRGGVYGYTF. CDR3 DNA sequence: TGTGCCACCAGCAGAGATAGAGGAGGGGTCTATGGCTACACCTTC.

The chain has TRBV4-1 and TRBJ1-5, with 12 positions matching TRBD1. CDR1 is MGHRA and CDR2 is YSYEKL in the germline V gene. V gave up 1 base and J gave up 4 bases; unmatched junction bases: 2. The CDR3 contains 16 residues. The CDR3 coding sequence is TGCGCCAGCAGCCAAGGGGACAGGGGGCTAAATCAGCCCCAGCATTTT. Residues: CASSQGDRGLNQPQHF.